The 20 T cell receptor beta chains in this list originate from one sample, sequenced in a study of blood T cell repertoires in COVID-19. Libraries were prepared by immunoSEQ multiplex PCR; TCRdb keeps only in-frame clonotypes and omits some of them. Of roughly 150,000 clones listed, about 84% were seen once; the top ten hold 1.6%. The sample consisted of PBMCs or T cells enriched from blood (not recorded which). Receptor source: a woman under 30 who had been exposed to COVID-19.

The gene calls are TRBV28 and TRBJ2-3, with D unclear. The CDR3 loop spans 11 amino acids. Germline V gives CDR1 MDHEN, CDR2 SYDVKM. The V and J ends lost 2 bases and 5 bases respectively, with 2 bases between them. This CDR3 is CASSLQDTQYF. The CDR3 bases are TGTGCCAGCAGTTTACAAGATACGCAGTATTTT.

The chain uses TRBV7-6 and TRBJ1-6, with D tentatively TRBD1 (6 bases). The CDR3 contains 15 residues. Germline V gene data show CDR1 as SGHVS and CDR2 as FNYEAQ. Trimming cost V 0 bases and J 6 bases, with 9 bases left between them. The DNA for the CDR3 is TGTGCCAGCAGCTTAGCGACAGGAATTAATTCACCCCTCCACTTT. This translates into CASSLATGINSPLHF.

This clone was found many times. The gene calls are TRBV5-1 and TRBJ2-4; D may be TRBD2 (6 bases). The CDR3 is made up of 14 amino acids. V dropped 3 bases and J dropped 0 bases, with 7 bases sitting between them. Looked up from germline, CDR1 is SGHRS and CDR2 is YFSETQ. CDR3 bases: TGCGCCAGCAGCTCGGGACTAGCCAAAAACATTCAGTACTTC. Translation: CASSSGLAKNIQYF. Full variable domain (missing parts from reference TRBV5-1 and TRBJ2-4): KAGVTQTPRYLIKTRGQQVTLSCSPISGHRSVSWYQQTPGQGLQFLFEYFSETQRNKGNFPGRFSGRQFSNSRSEMNVSTLELGDSALYLCASSSGLAKNIQYFGAGTRLSVL.

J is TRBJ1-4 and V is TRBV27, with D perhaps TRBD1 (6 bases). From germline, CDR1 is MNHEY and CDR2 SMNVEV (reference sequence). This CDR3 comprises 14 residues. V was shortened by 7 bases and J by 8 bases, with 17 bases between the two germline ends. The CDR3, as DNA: TGTGCCAGCACCTCACCCCTACAGGGAGAAAAACTGTTTTTT. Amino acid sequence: CASTSPLQGEKLFF.

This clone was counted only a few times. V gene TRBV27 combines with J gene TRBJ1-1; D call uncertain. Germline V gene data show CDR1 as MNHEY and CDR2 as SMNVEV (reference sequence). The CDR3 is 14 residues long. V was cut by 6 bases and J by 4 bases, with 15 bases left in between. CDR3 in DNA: TGTGCCAGCAGGTTTGTTGGTTCCGGCACTGAAGCTTTCTTT. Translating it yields CASRFVGSGTEAFF.

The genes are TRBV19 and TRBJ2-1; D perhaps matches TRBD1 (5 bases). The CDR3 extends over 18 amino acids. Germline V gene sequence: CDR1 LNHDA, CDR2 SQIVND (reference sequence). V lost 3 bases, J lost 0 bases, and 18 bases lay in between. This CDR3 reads CASSIFGPGKSSYNEQFF. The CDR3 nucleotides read TGTGCCAGTAGTATTTTTGGACCAGGGAAGAGCTCCTACAATGAGCAGTTCTTC.

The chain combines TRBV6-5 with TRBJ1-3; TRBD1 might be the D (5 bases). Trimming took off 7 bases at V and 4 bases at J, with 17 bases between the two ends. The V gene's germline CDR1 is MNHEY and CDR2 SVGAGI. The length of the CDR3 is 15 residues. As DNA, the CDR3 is TGTGCCAGCACCTTATATTGGCAGGGAGGAAACACCATATATTTT. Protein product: CASTLYWQGGNTIYF.

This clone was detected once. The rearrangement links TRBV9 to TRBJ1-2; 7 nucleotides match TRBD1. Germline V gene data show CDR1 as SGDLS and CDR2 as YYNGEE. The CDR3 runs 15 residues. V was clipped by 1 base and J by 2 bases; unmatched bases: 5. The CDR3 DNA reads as TGTGCCAGCAGCGTATTCTCAGGGGGAAACTATGGCTACACCTTC. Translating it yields CASSVFSGGNYGYTF.

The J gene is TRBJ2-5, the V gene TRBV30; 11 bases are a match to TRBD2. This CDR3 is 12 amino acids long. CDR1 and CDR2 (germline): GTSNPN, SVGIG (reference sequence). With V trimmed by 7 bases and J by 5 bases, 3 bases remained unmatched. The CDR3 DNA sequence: TGTGCCTTAACTAGCGGGAGTGAGACCCAGTACTTC. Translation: CALTSGSETQYF.

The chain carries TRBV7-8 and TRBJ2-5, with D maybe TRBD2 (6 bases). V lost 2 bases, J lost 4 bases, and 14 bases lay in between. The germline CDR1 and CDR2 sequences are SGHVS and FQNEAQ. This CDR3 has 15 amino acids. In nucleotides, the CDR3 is TGTGCCAGCAGCTTACCTGAATCGGGGGTAGAGACCCAGTACTTC. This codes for CASSLPESGVETQYF.

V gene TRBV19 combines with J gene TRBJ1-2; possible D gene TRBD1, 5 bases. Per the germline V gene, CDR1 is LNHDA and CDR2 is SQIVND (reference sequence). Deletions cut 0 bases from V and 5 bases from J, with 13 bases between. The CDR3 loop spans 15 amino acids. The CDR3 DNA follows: TGTGCCAGTAGTATAGATTTGGAGGGGAGATATGGCTACACCTTC. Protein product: CASSIDLEGRYGYTF.

In DNA, the CDR3 is TGTGCCAGCGCTCATCTAACTAGCGGGAGGGCTGGGGCCAACGTCCTGACTTTC. Amino acid sequence: CASAHLTSGRAGANVLTF. This chain uses TRBV27 with TRBJ2-6, with 13 positions matching TRBD2. Looked up from germline, CDR1 is MNHEY and CDR2 is SMNVEV (reference sequence). The CDR3 has 18 residues. Losses at the gene ends were 8 bases for V and 2 bases for J; bases not matched to a gene: 9.

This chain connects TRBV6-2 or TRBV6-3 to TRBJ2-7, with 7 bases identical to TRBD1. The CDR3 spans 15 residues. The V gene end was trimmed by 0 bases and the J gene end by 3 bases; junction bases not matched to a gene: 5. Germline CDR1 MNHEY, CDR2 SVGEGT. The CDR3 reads CASSYSGGEYYEQYF. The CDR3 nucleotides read TGTGCCAGCAGTTACTCAGGGGGCGAATACTACGAGCAGTACTTC.

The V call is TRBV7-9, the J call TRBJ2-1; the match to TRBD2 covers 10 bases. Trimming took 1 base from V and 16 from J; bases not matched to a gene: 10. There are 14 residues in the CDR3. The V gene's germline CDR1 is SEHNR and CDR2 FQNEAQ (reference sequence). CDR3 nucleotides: TGTGCCAGCAGCTTAGTGGGCAGCGGGAGGGGGAATTTCTTC. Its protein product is CASSLVGSGRGNFF. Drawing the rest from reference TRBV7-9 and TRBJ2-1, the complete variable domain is DTGVSQNPRHKITKRGQNVTFRCDPISEHNRLYWYRQTLGQGPEFLTYFQNEAQLEKSRLLSDRFSAERPKGSFSTLEIQRTEQGDSAMYLCASSLVGSGRGNFFGPGTRLTVL.

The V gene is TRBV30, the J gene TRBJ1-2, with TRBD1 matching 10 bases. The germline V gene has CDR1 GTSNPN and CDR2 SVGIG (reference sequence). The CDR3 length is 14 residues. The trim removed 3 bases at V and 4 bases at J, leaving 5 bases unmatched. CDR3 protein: CAWRGGQGFYGYTF. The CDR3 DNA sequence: TGTGCCTGGAGGGGGGGACAGGGGTTCTATGGCTACACCTTC.

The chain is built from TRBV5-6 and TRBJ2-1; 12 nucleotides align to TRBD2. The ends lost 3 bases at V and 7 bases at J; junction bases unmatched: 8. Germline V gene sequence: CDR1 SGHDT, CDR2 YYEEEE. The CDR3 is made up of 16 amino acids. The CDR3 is CASSSTTSGSGNEQFF. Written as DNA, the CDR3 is TGTGCCAGCAGCTCAACGACTAGCGGGAGTGGGAATGAGCAGTTCTTC.

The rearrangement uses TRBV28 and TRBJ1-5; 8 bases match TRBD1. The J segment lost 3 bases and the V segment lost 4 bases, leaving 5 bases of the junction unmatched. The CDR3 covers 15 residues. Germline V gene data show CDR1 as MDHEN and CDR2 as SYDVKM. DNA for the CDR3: TGTGCCAGCAGTTCCCAGACAGGGGCCAATCAGCCCCAGCATTTT. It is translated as CASSSQTGANQPQHF.

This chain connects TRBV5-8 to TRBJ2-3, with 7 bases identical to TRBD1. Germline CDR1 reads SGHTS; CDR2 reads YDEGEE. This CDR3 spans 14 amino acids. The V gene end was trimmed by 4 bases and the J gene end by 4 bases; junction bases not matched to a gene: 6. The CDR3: CASSTRQGADTQYF. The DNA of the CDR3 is TGTGCCAGCAGCACCCGACAGGGAGCAGATACGCAGTATTTT.

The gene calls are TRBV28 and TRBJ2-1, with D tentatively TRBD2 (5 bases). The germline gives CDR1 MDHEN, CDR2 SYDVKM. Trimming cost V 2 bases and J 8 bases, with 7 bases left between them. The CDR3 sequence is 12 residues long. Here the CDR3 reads CASSLRRDEQFF. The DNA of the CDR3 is TGTGCCAGCAGTTTAAGGCGGGATGAGCAGTTCTTC.

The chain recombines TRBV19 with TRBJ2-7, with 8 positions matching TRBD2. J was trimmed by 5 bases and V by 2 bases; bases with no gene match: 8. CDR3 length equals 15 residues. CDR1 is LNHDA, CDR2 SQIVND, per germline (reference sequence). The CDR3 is CASSIIAGLGHEQYF. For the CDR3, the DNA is TGTGCCAGTAGTATAATTGCGGGACTAGGGCACGAGCAGTACTTC.